A single sample is the source of the 5 T cell receptor beta chains below, sequenced in a study of T cell repertoires in ileal Crohn's disease. The repertoire was sequenced with immunoSEQ multiplex PCR; TCRdb's copy has only in-frame clones and lacks some. The sample records about 62,000 clones, roughly nine tenths being singletons. Time point: neoterminal ileum biopsy at postoperative endoscopy, about 6 months after surgery. The sequencing input was ileal tissue. The origin of the receptors is an adult with Crohn's disease.

The J gene is TRBJ1-3, the V gene TRBV18, with TRBD1 matching over 8 bases. Germline CDR1 KGHSH, CDR2 LQKENI. This CDR3 spans 15 amino acids. The V segment lost 3 bases and the J segment 4 bases; nucleotides outside the gene matches: 5. The CDR3 protein is CASSPQGASGNTIYF. CDR3 DNA: TGTGCCAGCTCACCCCAGGGGGCGTCAGGAAACACCATATATTTT.

J is TRBJ1-2 and V is TRBV29-1, with no clear D. Germline V gene sequence: CDR1 SQVTM, CDR2 ANQGSEA. The CDR3 is 14 residues long. V lost 4 bases and J 4 bases, leaving 16 bases between the germline ends. In DNA, the CDR3 is TGCAGCGTTGCCTTTGTTGGAGCGAGCTATGGCTACACCTTC. This encodes CSVAFVGASYGYTF. Looking up the rest from reference TRBV29-1 and TRBJ1-2 gives the full variable domain: SAVISQKPSRDICQRGTSLTIQCQVDSQVTMMFWYRQQPGQSLTLIATANQGSEATYESGFVIDKFPISRPNLTFSTLTVSNMSPEDSSIYLCSVAFVGASYGYTFGSGTRLTVV.

The chain recombines TRBV5-1 with TRBJ1-6, with D possibly TRBD1 on 5 matching bases. Germline CDR1 is SGHRS and CDR2 is YFSETQ. CDR3 length: 17 residues. Trimming pared 4 bases from V and 8 bases from J, leaving 22 bases between. CDR3 coding DNA: TGCGCCAGCAGCCGGGGGGTGACCTCACCCAGCGATTCACCCCTCCACTTT. This gives the protein CASSRGVTSPSDSPLHF.

This clone was detected a few times. The CDR3 protein is CASSLERQVGGAFF. CDR3 in DNA: TGTGCCAGCAGCTTAGAGAGACAGGTGGGTGGTGCTTTCTTT. The V gene is TRBV11-2, the J gene TRBJ1-1; tentatively, D is TRBD1 (6 bases). Germline V gene sequence: CDR1 SGHAT, CDR2 FQNNGV. CDR3 size: 14 residues. Trimming cost V 0 bases and J 11 bases, with 16 bases left between them.

The chain carries TRBV19 and TRBJ1-2; the match to TRBD1 covers 9 bases. CDR1 is LNHDA and CDR2 is SQIVND in the germline V gene (reference sequence). J was trimmed by 8 bases and V by 9 bases; bases with no gene match: 13. The CDR3 loop spans 14 amino acids. The CDR3 coding sequence is TGTGCCAGCTTTCGAGGGACAGGGATTGGGGGCTACACCTTC. It encodes CASFRGTGIGGYTF.